This T cell receptor beta chain stems from a study of beta chain features in type 1 diabetes. About this clone itself: Its antigen is still unknown.

The study, taken as a whole, reports: The naive, central memory and Treg TCRB repertoires of patients appeared to be more similar to one another than those of healthy donors. Type 1 diabetes patients had TCRB CDR3s that were shorter (moderately but significantly so) in all four CD4+ subsets.

CDR1 SGHVS and CDR2 FQNEAQ come from the germline V gene. The CDR3 runs 14 residues. Trimming took off 4 bases at V and 4 bases at J, with 13 bases between the two ends. Every participating donor gave one draw, a heparinised blood sample averaging about 100 mL. Purity exceeded 95% in all sorted populations. Sequencing targeted expressed TCRB transcripts, as all isolated RNA had been reverse transcribed. The repertoire was sequenced with immunoSEQ multiplex PCR; TCRdb's copy has only in-frame clones and lacks some. The top ten clones hold approximately 0.087% of a sample with hundreds of thousands of clones, about 16% of them seen once.

The sequenced sample was naive CD4+ T cells from blood. This rearrangement joins TRBV7-8 to TRBJ1-2; D remains unclear. This TCR came from a young man in good health. In DNA, the CDR3 is TGTGCCAGCAGCTCACTAAGAAGTCTCTATGGCTACACCTTC. Protein product: CASSSLRSLYGYTF.